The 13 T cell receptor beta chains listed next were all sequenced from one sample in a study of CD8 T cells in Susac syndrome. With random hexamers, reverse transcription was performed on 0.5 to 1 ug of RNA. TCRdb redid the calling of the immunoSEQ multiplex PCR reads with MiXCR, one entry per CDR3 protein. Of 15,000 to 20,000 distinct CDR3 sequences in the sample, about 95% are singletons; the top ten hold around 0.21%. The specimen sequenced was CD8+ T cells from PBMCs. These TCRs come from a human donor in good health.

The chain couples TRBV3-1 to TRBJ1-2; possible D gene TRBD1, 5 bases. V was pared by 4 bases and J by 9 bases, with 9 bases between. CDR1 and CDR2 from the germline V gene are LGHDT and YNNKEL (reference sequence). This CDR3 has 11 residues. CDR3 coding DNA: TGTGCCAGCAGCCTCGGGACTCGCTACACCTTC. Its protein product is CASSLGTRYTF. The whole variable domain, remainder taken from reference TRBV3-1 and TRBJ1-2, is DTAVSQTPKYLVTQMGNDKSIKCEQNLGHDTMYWYKQDSKKFLKIMFSYNNKELIINETVPNRFSPKSPDKAHLNLHINSLELGDSAVYFCASSLGTRYTFGSGTRLTVV.

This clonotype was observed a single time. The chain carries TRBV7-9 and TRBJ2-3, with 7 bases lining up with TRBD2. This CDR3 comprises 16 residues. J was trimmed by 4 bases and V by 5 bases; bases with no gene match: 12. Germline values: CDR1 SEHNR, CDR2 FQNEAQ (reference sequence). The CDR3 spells CASSSPLADHPDTQYF. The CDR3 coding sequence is TGTGCCAGCAGCAGTCCCCTAGCGGACCACCCAGATACGCAGTATTTT.

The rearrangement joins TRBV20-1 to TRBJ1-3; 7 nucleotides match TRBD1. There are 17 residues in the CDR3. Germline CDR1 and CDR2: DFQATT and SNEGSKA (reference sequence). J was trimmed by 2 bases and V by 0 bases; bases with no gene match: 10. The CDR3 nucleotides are TGCAGTGCTAGAGATCAAACAGGGGCGCAGCCTGGAAACACCATATATTTT. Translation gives CSARDQTGAQPGNTIYF.

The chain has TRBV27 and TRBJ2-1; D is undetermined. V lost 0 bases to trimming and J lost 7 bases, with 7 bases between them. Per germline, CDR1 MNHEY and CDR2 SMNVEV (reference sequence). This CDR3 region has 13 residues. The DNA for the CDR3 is TGTGCCAGCAGTTTATCGTGGTTAAATGAGCAGTTCTTC. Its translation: CASSLSWLNEQFF.

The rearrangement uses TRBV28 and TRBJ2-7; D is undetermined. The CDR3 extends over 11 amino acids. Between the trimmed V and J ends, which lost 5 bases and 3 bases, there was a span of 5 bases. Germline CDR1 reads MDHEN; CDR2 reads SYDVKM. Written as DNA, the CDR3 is TGTGCCAGCAGTGCCTACTACGAGCAGTACTTC. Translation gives CASSAYYEQYF.

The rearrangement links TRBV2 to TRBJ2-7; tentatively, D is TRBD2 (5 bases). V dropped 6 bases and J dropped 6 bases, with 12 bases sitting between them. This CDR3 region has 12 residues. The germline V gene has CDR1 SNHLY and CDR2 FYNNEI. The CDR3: CASREMGSEQYF. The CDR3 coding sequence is TGTGCCAGCAGAGAGATGGGGAGCGAGCAGTACTTC.

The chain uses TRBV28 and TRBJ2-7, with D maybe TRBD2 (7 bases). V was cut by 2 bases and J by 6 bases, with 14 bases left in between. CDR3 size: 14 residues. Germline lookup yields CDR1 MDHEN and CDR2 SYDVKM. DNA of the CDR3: TGTGCCAGCAGTTTAGTATTAGGGGGGGTCGAGCAGTACGTC. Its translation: CASSLVLGGVEQYV.

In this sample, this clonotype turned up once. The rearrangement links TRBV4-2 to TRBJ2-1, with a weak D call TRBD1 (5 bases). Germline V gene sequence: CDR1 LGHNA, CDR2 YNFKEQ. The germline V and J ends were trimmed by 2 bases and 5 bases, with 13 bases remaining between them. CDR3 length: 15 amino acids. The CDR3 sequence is CASSQIRETDNEQFF. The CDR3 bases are TGTGCCAGCAGCCAAATCAGGGAAACGGACAATGAGCAGTTCTTC.

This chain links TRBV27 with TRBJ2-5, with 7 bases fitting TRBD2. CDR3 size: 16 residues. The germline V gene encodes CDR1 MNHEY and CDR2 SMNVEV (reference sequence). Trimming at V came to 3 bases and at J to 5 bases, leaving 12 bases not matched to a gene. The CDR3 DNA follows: TGTGCCAGCAGTTTGTCTGGGTGGGAGGGCCTGGAGACCCAGTACTTC. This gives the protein CASSLSGWEGLETQYF.

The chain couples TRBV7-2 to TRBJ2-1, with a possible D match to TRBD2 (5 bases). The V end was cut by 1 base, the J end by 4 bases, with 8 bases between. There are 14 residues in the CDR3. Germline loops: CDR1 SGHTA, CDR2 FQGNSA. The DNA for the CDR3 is TGTGCCAGCAGCTTAGATCGGGGTTACAATGAGCAGTTCTTC. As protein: CASSLDRGYNEQFF.

CDR3 in DNA: TGTGCCAGCAGCTTAGCGCTCCCTAGGGATCCTGAGCAGTTCTTC. Translating gives CASSLALPRDPEQFF. This chain uses TRBV7-2 with TRBJ2-1, with no clear D. The CDR3 runs to 15 residues. Trimming removed 0 bases from V and 9 bases from J, with 15 bases in between. The germline CDR1 and CDR2 sequences are SGHTA and FQGNSA.

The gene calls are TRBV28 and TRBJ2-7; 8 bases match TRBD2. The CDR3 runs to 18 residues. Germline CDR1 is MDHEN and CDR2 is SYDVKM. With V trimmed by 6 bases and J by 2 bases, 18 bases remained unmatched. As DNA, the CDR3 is TGTGCCAGCAGCTCTCTCGCGCGGCGGGGGGCCGCACCCTACGAGCAGTACGTC. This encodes CASSSLARRGAAPYEQYV.

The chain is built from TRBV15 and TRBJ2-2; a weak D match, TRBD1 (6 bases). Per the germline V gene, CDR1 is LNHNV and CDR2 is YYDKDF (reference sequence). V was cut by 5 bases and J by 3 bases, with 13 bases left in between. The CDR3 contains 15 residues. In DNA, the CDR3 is TGTGCCACCAGCTCGCCGGACAGACACACCGGGGAGCTGTTTTTT. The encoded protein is CATSSPDRHTGELFF. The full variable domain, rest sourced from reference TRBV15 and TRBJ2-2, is DAMVIQNPRYQVTQFGKPVTLSCSQTLNHNVMYWYQQKSSQAPKLLFHYYDKDFNNEADTPDNFQSRRPNTSFCFLDIRSPGLGDTAMYLCATSSPDRHTGELFFGEGSRLTVL.